This T cell receptor (beta chain) stems from a study of T cells after yellow fever vaccination. Study at large: For low cell numbers, libraries were made with SMART-Seq v4 Ultra Low Input.

With regard to this clonotype: Its matching antigen is unknown.

Template switching with 5'RACE generated the TCR cDNA and added a universal primer site and UMIs. TCRdb reprocessed the 5' RACE reads with MiXCR, giving one entry per CDR3 protein. The sample includes 400,000 to 650,000 distinct CDR3 sequences, about a fifth of them seen just once. Study results and caveats: Reappearing after the booster were most of the clones from primary vaccination (roughly 95% CD4, approximately 86% CD8). A weaker but faster secondary response was observed, peaking on day 5 versus 15.

Trimming shortened V by 0 bases and J by 6 bases, and 14 bases separated the two germline ends. The CDR3 loop spans 15 amino acids. CDR1 is LGHNA and CDR2 is YNFKEQ in the germline V gene. The sample in question was PBMCs, obtained around 3 weeks after the first yellow fever vaccination. This TCR came from a man between 18 and 35 years old who received the YFV17D yellow fever vaccine. V gene TRBV4-2 combines with J gene TRBJ1-2; no firm D call. CDR3 loop: CASSQDFADSDGYTF. Here the CDR3 DNA reads TGTGCCAGCAGCCAAGATTTTGCGGATTCCGATGGCTACACCTTC.